Included here is one T cell receptor (beta chain) sequence, with context. What it recognizes is unknown. The V gene lost 5 bases and the J gene lost 6 bases, with 8 bases spanning the gap. The germline CDR1 and CDR2 sequences are LNHNV and YYDKDF (reference sequence). This CDR3 region has 13 residues. This sample stems from a study of OX40 agonist ivuxolimab in advanced cancers. For the study at large: Dose-escalation patients suffered from hepatocellular carcinoma, melanoma, renal cell or head and neck cancer. Among those enrolled, mean age was approximately 60 years (range about 20 to 79) and 75% to 85% were male. Study-wide points: Relative to CD4+ cells, CD8+ T cells on average had more expanded clones. Clonal expansion by week 6 occurred in CD4+ and CD8+ blood T cells (at 0.1 to 3.0 mg/kg).

Here immunoSEQ multiplex PCR was the method, and the copy in TCRdb shows in-frame clones only, minus some. The sample has around 150,000 clones, 94% seen once. The TCR sequence derives from an adult with an advanced solid tumor such as melanoma, head and neck, liver or kidney cancer. Sequencing was performed on CD4+ or CD8+ T cells sorted from blood, taken in a trial of the OX40 agonist ivuxolimab. The chain has TRBV15 and TRBJ1-6; possibly TRBD1 for D (5 bases). CDR3 loop: CATSRDSNSPLHF. CDR3 in DNA: TGTGCCACCAGCCGTGACAGTAATTCACCCCTCCACTTT.